This TCR beta chain appears in the sequencing data of a study of shared clonotypes between healthy human individuals. Donors, healthy HIV-negative adults, lacked recent acute infections or vaccinations. Study-level results: Clonotype sharing across four donors was observed for around 4.5% of naive CD4 clonotypes.

Comments on this clone: The target antigen is unknown. The junction shows a germline mismatch at one end, possibly a read error.

TCRdb's copy holds only in-frame clones and misses some; the assay was immunoSEQ multiplex PCR. The profile shows about a million clones, approximately 77% of them singletons. This CDR3 is 17 amino acids long. CDR1 is SNHLY, CDR2 FYNNEI, per germline. The chain recombines TRBV2 with TRBJ2-7, with D perhaps matching TRBD2 (6 bases). The receptor's source is a man in his late teens or twenties in good health. Some clones in this sample may be carry-over from other donors' samples. The sequenced material came from memory CD4+ T cells from PBMCs. Subset: CD45RA-negative fraction. CDR3 sequence reads: CASRDPGGGGSSSEQYF. The DNA of the CDR3 is TGTGCCAGCAGGGATCCGGGCGGTGGGGGGTCATCCTCCGAGCAGTACTTC.